These T cell receptor beta chains were read from a single sample in a study of cytomegalovirus exposure and HLA in healthy donors. Measured with immunoSEQ multiplex PCR; TCRdb has only the in-frame clones, and not every one. The table has 150,000 to 200,000 clones, about four fifths seen once. The sequenced sample consisted of PBMCs. These receptors came from a man aged 50 to 60 in good health and CMV-seropositive. Each CDR3 is given with its conserved first and last residue. The D gene is left open where the match is weak. Clone size appears in some rows only: once, few, many, or a class for an expanded clone.

v_gene,d_gene,abundance,j_gene,CDR3nt,CDR3aa
TRBV5-1,TRBD2,NA,TRBJ2-3,TGCGCCAGCAGCCTGGGACTAGCGGGGAGCACAGATACGCAGTATTTT,CASSLGLAGSTDTQYF
TRBV19,NA,once,TRBJ1-1,TGTGCCAGTAGGGGGGCAGTGAACACTGAAGCTTTCTTT,CASRGAVNTEAFF
TRBV5-1,NA,once,TRBJ2-2,TGCGCCAGCAAGCAGGGGGGCAACACCGGGGAGCTGTTTTTT,CASKQGGNTGELFF
TRBV5-4,TRBD1,NA,TRBJ2-7,TGTGCCAGCAGCTGGGGGACAGGGACCTACGAGCAGTACTTC,CASSWGTGTYEQYF
TRBV11-3,NA,NA,TRBJ2-3,TGTGCCAGCAGCTTAGATTCGACGGGGTTGCGCACAGATACGCAGTATTTT,CASSLDSTGLRTDTQYF
TRBV7-9,TRBD2,NA,TRBJ2-7,TGTGCCAGCAGCCGTGGACTAGCGGAGGGGATACACGAGCAGTACTTC,CASSRGLAEGIHEQYF
TRBV19,NA,NA,TRBJ1-1,TGTGCCAGTAGCGCGGGGTACTATAACACTGAAGCTTTCTTT,CASSAGYYNTEAFF
TRBV4-1,TRBD2,NA,TRBJ2-7,TGCGCCAGCAGCCGAGGCCTTGTGGCGGGAGTTGGCTACGAGCAGTACTTC,CASSRGLVAGVGYEQYF
TRBV5-5,TRBD2,NA,TRBJ2-1,TGTGCCAGCAGCTTGGCTCTAGCGGGAGGGCGGTTCTACAATGAGCAGTTCTTC,CASSLALAGGRFYNEQFF
TRBV5-8,TRBD2,NA,TRBJ2-7,TGTGCCAGCAGCTTCAGCCTAGCGGGAGGGATCGAGCAGTACTTC,CASSFSLAGGIEQYF
TRBV29-1,TRBD2,NA,TRBJ2-2,TGCAGCGTTGTCCTAGCGGCGAACACCGGGGAGCTGTTTTTT,CSVVLAANTGELFF
TRBV5-1,NA,NA,TRBJ2-1,TGCGCCAGCAGCTTGGCCGGTGGACTTGGTACCAATGAGCAGTTCTTC,CASSLAGGLGTNEQFF
TRBV30,TRBD1,NA,TRBJ2-7,TGTGCCTGGGCCGGGACAGAAGTGACCGAGCAGTACTTC,CAWAGTEVTEQYF
TRBV7-9,NA,few,TRBJ2-5,TGTGCCAGCAGCTCCATCCTAGAAAAAGAGACCCAGTACTTC,CASSSILEKETQYF
TRBV9,NA,NA,TRBJ2-1,TGTGCCAGCAGCGTAGCCGGGACTCCTCTAGATGAGCAGTTCTTC,CASSVAGTPLDEQFF
TRBV5-1,TRBD2,once,TRBJ2-7,TGCGCCAGCAGGTTGGGAGGGCCGGCCTACGAGCAGTACTTC,CASRLGGPAYEQYF
TRBV4-1,NA,NA,TRBJ2-1,TGCGCCAGCAGCCAAGTCTACAGGGACAATGAGCAGTTCTTC,CASSQVYRDNEQFF
TRBV5-4,NA,NA,TRBJ1-1,TGTGCCAGCAGCTTGGCCTGGACAGAGAACACTGAAGCTTTCTTT,CASSLAWTENTEAFF
TRBV28,NA,NA,TRBJ2-7,TGTGCCAGCGAGGCGGGAACCTACGAGCAGTACTTC,CASEAGTYEQYF
TRBV6-6,TRBD2,few,TRBJ2-1,TGTGCCAGCGTAAATGCGGGGGGCGGGGGCTATGAGCAGTTCTTC,CASVNAGGGGYEQFF
TRBV7-9,NA,few,TRBJ2-1,TGTGCCAGCAGCTTCCAGGGGGGCGTCAATGAGCAGTTCTTC,CASSFQGGVNEQFF
TRBV5-1,NA,NA,TRBJ2-2,TGCGCCAGCAGCTTGGCCCCAACCGGGACTTACACCGGGGAGCTGTTTTTT,CASSLAPTGTYTGELFF
TRBV19,NA,NA,TRBJ2-3,TGTGCCAGTAGTATAGTAACAGATAGCACAGATACGCAGTATTTT,CASSIVTDSTDTQYF
TRBV7-3,NA,NA,TRBJ1-2,TGTGCCAGCAGCTTAACGGGGGGGAAGTCGAACTATGGCTACACCTTC,CASSLTGGKSNYGYTF
TRBV4-3,TRBD2,NA,TRBJ2-5,TGCGCCAGCAGCCAAGGGACTAGCGGTGAGACCCAGTACTTC,CASSQGTSGETQYF
TRBV9,NA,NA,TRBJ2-7,TGTGCCAGCAGCCCCGGGGGGCTAAGGCCCTACGAGCAGTACTTC,CASSPGGLRPYEQYF
TRBV9,TRBD2,NA,TRBJ2-3,TGTGCCAGCAGCGTCGGGACTAGCGGGGGGTGGGCAGATACGCAGTATTTT,CASSVGTSGGWADTQYF
TRBV29-1,NA,NA,TRBJ1-6,TGCAGCGCCGCGACAGGCTATAATTCACCCCTCCACTTT,CSAATGYNSPLHF
TRBV5-6,NA,NA,TRBJ1-6,TGTGCCAGCAGCTTGGATTTGGGGGCTGGGAATTCACCCCTTCACTTT,CASSLDLGAGNSPLHF